This TCR beta chain was documented in a study of regulatory T cells in long-lasting Graves disease. This clonotype was observed a few times. The V gene end was trimmed by 6 bases and the J gene end by 3 bases; junction bases not matched to a gene: 8. Germline V lookup: CDR1 MNHEY, CDR2 SVGEGT. The length of the CDR3 is 15 residues. Building the TCR beta libraries relied on iRepertoire HTBI primers, and CDR3 regions underwent Arm-PCR. One entry per CDR3 protein results from TCRdb running MiXCR on the multiplex PCR reads. The sample has 440,000 or so distinct CDR3 sequences, just under 15% seen once. Stated time point: newly diagnosed GD, antithyroid drugs for less than 3 months. After RNA was extracted from PBMCs, the TCR library was made from it. From an endocrinology department in Xi'an, China, came the patients. These data were likewise used in another study, on T cells in Graves' hyperthyroidism and ophthalmopathy.

This specimen was peripheral blood mononuclear cells (PBMCs), taken at new diagnosis, from a patient treated with antithyroid drugs. This receptor was obtained from a woman aged 25 to 39 with Graves disease. The gene calls are TRBV6-2 or TRBV6-3 and TRBJ2-7; 10 nucleotides match TRBD2. The CDR3 DNA reads TGTGCCAGCAGGCCTAGCGGGAGAACCAACTACGAGCAGTACTTC. Translation: CASRPSGRTNYEQYF.